This entry is about one T cell receptor beta chain. Its antigen is currently not known. Base-call qualities are not available, and no considerably larger clone is one nucleotide away. Bulk unsorted tissue served as the source for RNA extraction, and RNA quality was assessed using a NanoDrop ND-1000 and an Agilent 2100. Newly diagnosed lung cancer patients without prior chemotherapy who had been admitted for thoracic surgery in China between August and November 2014 were enrolled as donors. Patients with previous radiotherapy or chemotherapy, or with another concurrent cancer, were excluded from the study. Pieces of surgical tissue measuring 1-2 cm3 were kept in RNAlater solution and held at -80 degrees C until needed. Libraries were prepared through multiplex PCR. TCRdb shows the sequencer as Illumina HiSeq 2500. TCRbeta libraries were constructed through three rounds of nested PCR with primers (Table S4) according to protocols modified from ARM-PCR. Before sequencing, PCR products of 200-500 bp were cut from the gel and purified using the QIAquick gel extraction kit. Concerning the study's data processing: Reads were cleaned with Trimmomatic, merged with FLASH into complete CDR3 sequences, and assigned to V(D)J germline segments with MiTCR. Clonal diversity was computed as the inverse Simpson's index with VDJtools. A read counted as productive if the sequence was in-frame and lacked a premature stop codon. TCRdb reanalyzed the raw reads on its own, using fastp at Q25 for trimming and MiXCR for clone calling, and kept in-frame beta chains. Under each unique CDR3 protein, matching rows form one entry showing the most common genes and DNA. For this entry, the V and J calls and clone size follow TCRdb and not the study's own pipeline. The sample table records 68,000 or so distinct CDR3 sequences; 50% to 60% of these occur just once. The ten top clones hold just over 20% of the sample.

The data originate from a study of tumor and adjacent non-tumor tissue in lung cancer (dated by TCRdb to 2017 to 2018). In the study overall: Of the cohort, around 12 patients had adenocarcinoma, 2 had squamous cell carcinoma and 1 had small cell lung cancer. The study compared bulk TCRbeta repertoires between lung tumor tissue and matched distant non-tumor lung tissue from over twelve lung cancer patients. Sequencing generated a total of approximately 130,000,000 productive TCRbeta reads, averaging around 4.2 million reads per sample. TCRbeta CDR3 sequencing was performed on about 30 paired specimens, with one tumor sample and one normal lung sample collected per patient. Ages among the roughly 15 patients ranged from roughly 31 to 76 years, there were around 10 men and 5 women, and disease was at TNM stage I to III.

Its CDR3 holds 17 amino acids, cysteine through phenylalanine. The retained sequence is limited to the CDR3, 51 bases, with the frame set at the first base. Trimming leaves V shorter by 7 bases and J shorter by 8 bases, with the junction holding 18 bases beyond the gene matches. For CDR1 and CDR2, the germline V gene lists MDHEN and SYDVKM. The research as a whole found: Significantly higher TCR diversity was found in younger patients, and higher tumor TCR diversity was associated with shorter overall and disease-free survival. With only roughly 14 patients in the cohort, the authors noted that larger samples and more detailed clinical data are needed. TCR diversity (inverse Simpson) was significantly higher in tumor than in normal lung tissue (roughly 430 vs 170, P = 0.0075, Mann-Whitney U test). Because peripheral blood was not sequenced, blood TCRbeta repertoires in the lung cancer patients of the study were not examined. Neither the sequencing platform nor unique molecular identifiers are named or mentioned anywhere in the methods. The top 100 clones accounted for a significantly larger cumulative portion of the repertoire in normal lung than in tumor tissue.

What was sequenced was lung tumor tissue. The sequence derives from a man aged 50 or older with non-small cell lung cancer. In this chain, TRBV28 is recombined with TRBJ2-1; 9 nucleotides in the junction match TRBD2. The CDR3 protein sequence reads: CASNTLPGGGASDEQFF. The DNA sequence is TGTGCCAGCAATACCCTTCCGGGCGGGGGGGCATCCGATGAGCAGTTCTTC.